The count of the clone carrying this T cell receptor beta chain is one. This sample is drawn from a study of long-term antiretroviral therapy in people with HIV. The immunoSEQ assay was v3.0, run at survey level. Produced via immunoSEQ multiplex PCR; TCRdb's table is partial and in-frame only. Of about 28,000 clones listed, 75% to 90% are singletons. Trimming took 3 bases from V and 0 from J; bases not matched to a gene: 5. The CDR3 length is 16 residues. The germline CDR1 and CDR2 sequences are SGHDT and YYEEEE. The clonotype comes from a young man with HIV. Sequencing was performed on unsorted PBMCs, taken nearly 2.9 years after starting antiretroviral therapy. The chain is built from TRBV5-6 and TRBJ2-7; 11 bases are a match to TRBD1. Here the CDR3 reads CASSSGTGGSSYEQYF. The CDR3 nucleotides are TGTGCCAGCAGCTCCGGGACAGGGGGGTCCTCCTACGAGCAGTACTTC.